What follows are 32 T cell receptor beta chains derived from one specimen sequenced in a study of T cells in Graves' hyperthyroidism and ophthalmopathy. Regions amplified from RNA transcripts were the TCR beta CDR3 regions. Using the HTBI primer set, a first-round RT-PCR was run on the TCR CDR3. MiXCR, run by TCRdb on the multiplex PCR reads, gives a single entry per CDR3 protein. In the table there are fewer than 450,000 distinct CDR3 sequences, approximately 18% of which are singletons. The sample was blood. The receptors were sampled from a man younger than 30 with Graves' ophthalmopathy.

Ten or more counts support this clonotype. This sequence joins TRBV5-1 and TRBJ1-1; 11 bases are shared with TRBD1. V trimming: 4 bases; J trimming: 0 bases; junction bases outside the gene matches: 8. Looked up from germline, CDR1 is SGHRS and CDR2 is YFSETQ. The CDR3 runs 17 residues. The CDR3 sequence is CASSALGTGGLNTEAFF. In DNA, the CDR3 is TGCGCCAGCAGCGCCCTCGGGACAGGGGGTTTGAACACTGAAGCTTTCTTT. The whole variable domain, remainder taken from reference TRBV5-1 and TRBJ1-1, is KAGVTQTPRYLIKTRGQQVTLSCSPISGHRSVSWYQQTPGQGLQFLFEYFSETQRNKGNFPGRFSGRQFSNSRSEMNVSTLELGDSALYLCASSALGTGGLNTEAFFGQGTRLTVV.

This clonotype was recorded many times. The rearrangement joins TRBV12-5 to TRBJ1-2, with 7 bases identical to TRBD1. Trimming removed 5 bases from V and 1 base from J; junction bases left unmatched: 7. The CDR3 has 15 residues. Germline CDR1 is LGHNT and CDR2 is FRNRAP. CDR3 protein: CASGPGTAVNYGYTF. CDR3 nucleotide sequence: TGTGCTAGTGGTCCCGGGACAGCCGTTAACTATGGCTACACCTTC.

This clonotype was recorded many times. The V and J genes are TRBV28 and TRBJ1-2, with a weak D call TRBD1 (5 bases). This CDR3 comprises 14 residues. The V end was cut by 5 bases, the J end by 4 bases, with 14 bases between. In germline, CDR1 is MDHEN, CDR2 SYDVKM. CDR3 sequence: CASSTGQGTYGYTF. The CDR3 DNA reads as TGTGCCAGCAGTACAGGACAAGGAACCTATGGCTACACCTTC.

This clonotype was counted a single time. One end of the junction varies from germline; a read error may be responsible. The V gene is TRBV6-1, the J gene TRBJ1-2; 9 bases are shared with TRBD1. Germline values: CDR1 MNHNS, CDR2 SASEGT. This CDR3 comprises 16 residues. The CDR3 nucleotides are TGTGCCAGCAGTGAAACACCGGGACAGGGAAACTATGGCTACATCTTC. Its protein is CASSETPGQGNYGYIF.

This clonotype was picked up many times. This chain links TRBV5-6 with TRBJ1-1; D possibly corresponds to TRBD1 (5 bases). This CDR3 has 11 amino acids. Trimming pared 3 bases from V and 8 bases from J, leaving 8 bases between. Looked up from germline, CDR1 is SGHDT and CDR2 is YYEEEE. CDR3 amino acids: CASSWGREAFF. The CDR3 DNA sequence: TGTGCCAGCAGCTGGGGCCGGGAAGCTTTCTTT. Complete variable domain (other parts from reference TRBV5-6 and TRBJ1-1): DAGVTQSPTHLIKTRGQQVTLRCSPKSGHDTVSWYQQALGQGPQFIFQYYEEEERQRGNFPDRFSGHQFPNYSSELNVNALLLGDSALYLCASSWGREAFFGQGTRLTVV.

V and J are TRBV13 and TRBJ2-7, with D hard to call. The CDR3 runs 14 residues. Deletions cut 5 bases from V and 1 base from J, with 12 bases between. Germline V gene lookup returns CDR1 PRHDT and CDR2 FYEKMQ (reference sequence). Here the CDR3 DNA reads TGTGCCAGCAGCCGACCCGGAGTTTCCTACGAGCAGTACTTC. Residues: CASSRPGVSYEQYF.

This clonotype was seen more than once but under ten times. The chain combines TRBV9 with TRBJ1-6, with TRBD1 matching 7 bases. With V trimmed by 3 bases and J by 11 bases, 8 bases remained unmatched. The CDR3 length is 14 residues. CDR1 is SGDLS, CDR2 YYNGEE, per germline. DNA of the CDR3: TGTGCCAGCAGCGCCGCGACAGGGTTTGCACCCCTCCACTTT. As protein: CASSAATGFAPLHF. Complete variable domain (other parts from reference TRBV9 and TRBJ1-6): DSGVTQTPKHLITATGQRVTLRCSPRSGDLSVYWYQQSLDQGLQFLIQYYNGEERAKGNILERFSAQQFPDLHSELNLSSLELGDSALYFCASSAATGFAPLHFGNGTRLTVT.

This clonotype was observed at least ten times. The chain uses TRBV5-1 and TRBJ1-1; 7 bases line up with TRBD1. The ends lost 4 bases at V and 0 bases at J; junction bases unmatched: 6. The CDR3 totals 15 residues. Germline CDR1 and CDR2: SGHRS and YFSETQ. Here the CDR3 reads CASSDPDRVNTEAFF. CDR3 coding DNA: TGCGCCAGCAGCGACCCTGACAGGGTGAACACTGAAGCTTTCTTT.

The V and J genes are TRBV19 and TRBJ2-7; 12 bases fit TRBD2. J was trimmed by 0 bases and V by 4 bases; bases with no gene match: 10. CDR1 LNHDA and CDR2 SQIVND come from the germline V gene (reference sequence). CDR3 size: 18 residues. For the CDR3, the DNA is TGTGCCAGTAGTAGTGGGACTAGCGGGCGGGGCTCCTCCTACGAGCAGTACTTC. Encoded protein: CASSSGTSGRGSSYEQYF.

This clonotype was seen repeatedly, ten times or more. In DNA, the CDR3 is TGTGCCAGCAGTTTATCCGCGGGGAATAACTATGGCTACACCTTC. This codes for CASSLSAGNNYGYTF. This sequence joins TRBV27 and TRBJ1-2; D gene ambiguous. The length of the CDR3 is 15 residues. Germline V gene data show CDR1 as MNHEY and CDR2 as SMNVEV (reference sequence). The V and J ends lost 0 bases and 1 base respectively, with 9 bases between them.

This clonotype was detected ten times or more. The chain carries TRBV5-1 and TRBJ1-1, with D unclear. The CDR3 is 14 residues long. V was clipped by 2 bases and J by 1 base, with 9 bases between them. The germline V gene has CDR1 SGHRS and CDR2 YFSETQ. The CDR3 DNA follows: TGCGCCAGCAGCTTAAATACAGCGAACACTGAAGCTTTCTTT. This gives the protein CASSLNTANTEAFF.

This clonotype was seen ten or more times. Germline is not matched at one junction end, which may reflect a read error. The V call is TRBV18, the J call TRBJ1-1, with TRBD1 identical over 10 bases. CDR1 and CDR2 from the germline V gene are KGHSH and LQKENI. This CDR3 contains 15 residues. The CDR3 sequence is CASSLDRGGRTEAFF. The CDR3 DNA is TGCGCCAGCAGCTTGGACAGGGGGGGGAGGACTGAAGCTTTCTTT.

CDR3 coding DNA: TGTGCCAGCAGCTTAGAACTAGCGGGGGGGGGTACGCAGTATTTT. Residues: CASSLELAGGGTQYF. The V gene is TRBV11-2, the J gene TRBJ2-3; the match to TRBD2 covers 13 bases. The CDR3 has 15 residues. CDR1 is SGHAT, CDR2 FQNNGV, per germline. The V segment lost 0 bases and the J segment 8 bases; nucleotides outside the gene matches: 2.

This clonotype was counted many times. The chain employs TRBV2 and TRBJ2-6, with 7 positions matching TRBD1. The junction had 6 bases not matched to a gene; V was cut back by 7 bases and J by 0 bases. CDR3 length: 16 residues. Germline V lookup: CDR1 SNHLY, CDR2 FYNNEI. The CDR3, as DNA: TGTGCCAGCACCAAGGACAGGCTCTCTGGGGCCAACGTCCTGACTTTC. Its protein is CASTKDRLSGANVLTF.

This clonotype was counted at least ten times. The chain employs TRBV27 and TRBJ2-3; no definite D call. V gave up 5 bases and J gave up 5 bases, with 8 bases separating them. The germline CDR1 and CDR2 sequences are MNHEY and SMNVEV (reference sequence). The CDR3 length is 12 residues. The CDR3 protein is CASSHSRDTQYF. CDR3 in DNA: TGTGCCAGCAGTCACTCTAGAGATACGCAGTATTTT.

A word on this clonotype: The junction shows a germline mismatch at one end, possibly a read error. CDR3 amino acids: CLSREAPNTEAFF. CDR3 DNA sequence: TGCCTCTCGAGGGAGGCTCCAAACACTGAAGCTTTCTTT. The V and J genes are TRBV6-1 and TRBJ1-1; D call uncertain. CDR1 and CDR2 from the germline V gene are MNHNS and SASEGT. The CDR3 is 13 amino acids.

The V gene is TRBV5-5, the J gene TRBJ2-1, with TRBD2 identical over 11 bases. Per the germline V gene, CDR1 is SGHKS and CDR2 is YYEKEE (reference sequence). The V segment lost 2 bases and the J segment 9 bases; nucleotides outside the gene matches: 13. The CDR3 extends over 17 amino acids. The CDR3 nucleotides are TGTGCCAGCAGCTTAGTACCGGCTAGCGGGGGGCGGGGTGAGCAGTTCTTC. This gives the protein CASSLVPASGGRGEQFF.

This clonotype was seen only a few times. This chain links TRBV27 with TRBJ2-2; D remains unclear. Trimming left V 6 bases short and J 3 bases short, with 20 bases between. The CDR3 is 17 residues long. Germline V gene lookup returns CDR1 MNHEY and CDR2 SMNVEV (reference sequence). In DNA, the CDR3 is TGTGCCAGCAGCCGAGGAAGACTCCAACAGTACACCGGGGAGCTGTTTTTT. It is translated as CASSRGRLQQYTGELFF.

The chain carries TRBV7-6 and TRBJ2-4; 13 bases are shared with TRBD2. From germline, CDR1 is SGHVS and CDR2 FNYEAQ. The CDR3 runs to 16 residues. J was trimmed by 4 bases and V by 4 bases; bases with no gene match: 4. The CDR3 here is CASSSGTSGEKNIQYF. The CDR3 DNA reads as TGTGCCAGCAGCTCAGGGACTAGCGGGGAGAAAAACATTCAGTACTTC.

This clonotype has ten or more counts. This sequence joins TRBV11-2 and TRBJ1-1; D is unclear. Germline V gives CDR1 SGHAT, CDR2 FQNNGV. This CDR3 region has 15 residues. V shed 2 bases and J shed 1 base, with 11 bases lying between them. The chain's CDR3 is CASSLYDGKNTEAFF. The CDR3 bases are TGTGCCAGCAGCTTATACGACGGGAAGAACACTGAAGCTTTCTTT.

This clonotype was recorded many times. The V gene is TRBV12-3 or TRBV12-4, the J gene TRBJ1-3, with a weak D call TRBD1 (5 bases). V lost 4 bases and J lost 1, with 11 bases in between. The CDR3 has 15 amino acids. CDR3 sequence (DNA): TGTGCCAGCAGTTGGGGGATCACATCTGGAAACACCATATATTTT. Protein product: CASSWGITSGNTIYF.

This clonotype has just a few counts. The V gene is TRBV19, the J gene TRBJ1-2; 7 nucleotides line up with TRBD1. The CDR3 loop spans 15 amino acids. The junction had 14 bases not matched to a gene; V was cut back by 7 bases and J by 6 bases. CDR1 is LNHDA and CDR2 is SQIVND in the germline V gene (reference sequence). This CDR3 reads CASTPDRRLSHGYTF. The CDR3 DNA sequence: TGTGCCAGTACCCCGGACAGGCGGCTGAGTCATGGCTACACCTTC.

This clonotype was seen repeatedly, ten times or more. CDR3 loop: CSARAPGRNYGYTF. The CDR3 nucleotides read TGCAGTGCTAGAGCCCCCGGAAGGAACTATGGCTACACCTTC. This chain joins TRBV20-1 and TRBJ1-2; D gene unclear. This CDR3 is built from 14 residues. V was trimmed by 1 base and J by 2 bases, leaving 11 bases between them. CDR1 and CDR2 (germline): DFQATT, SNEGSKA (reference sequence).

At least ten counts were recorded for this clonotype. The CDR3 sequence: CSARDQATNYGYTF. The CDR3 bases are TGCAGTGCTAGAGATCAGGCCACTAACTATGGCTACACCTTC. The chain uses TRBV20-1 and TRBJ1-2; D unresolved. Per germline, CDR1 DFQATT and CDR2 SNEGSKA (reference sequence). V gave up 0 bases and J gave up 0 bases, with 8 bases separating them. This CDR3 is 14 amino acids long.

V usage is TRBV19 and J usage is TRBJ2-7; TRBD1 aligns across 8 bases. CDR3 length: 15 amino acids. The junction had 6 bases not matched to a gene; V was cut back by 4 bases and J by 1 base. From germline, CDR1 is LNHDA and CDR2 SQIVND (reference sequence). CDR3 bases: TGTGCCAGTAGTAGACAACGGACAGGGTCCTACGAGCAGTACTTC. Its translation is CASSRQRTGSYEQYF.

The table lists this clonotype with a few counts. The rearrangement joins TRBV24-1 to TRBJ2-3, with D unresolved. The CDR3 is 11 residues long. Per the germline V gene, CDR1 is KGHDR and CDR2 is SFDVKD. Deletions cut 10 bases from V and 5 bases from J, with 9 bases between. CDR3 sequence reads: CATQARDTQYF. Written as DNA, the CDR3 is TGTGCCACTCAAGCACGAGATACGCAGTATTTT.

V and J are TRBV15 and TRBJ2-7; no definite D call. Deletions cut 5 bases from V and 2 bases from J, with 19 bases between. Germline CDR1 is LNHNV and CDR2 is YYDKDF (reference sequence). The CDR3 has 16 amino acids. In nucleotides, the CDR3 is TGTGCCACCAGCTCCTATTGGGCAGGAGAGCCCTACGAGCAGTACTTC. This encodes CATSSYWAGEPYEQYF.

This chain joins TRBV27 and TRBJ2-5; unclear D gene. V lost 5 bases, J lost 1 base, and 11 bases lay in between. The CDR3 covers 14 residues. Per germline, CDR1 MNHEY and CDR2 SMNVEV (reference sequence). This CDR3 is CASSPGRFQETQYF. The CDR3 nucleotides are TGTGCCAGCAGTCCAGGACGGTTCCAAGAGACCCAGTACTTC.

The sample holds a few counts of this clonotype. The rearrangement joins TRBV29-1 to TRBJ2-7; 9 bases line up with TRBD1. V shed 7 bases and J 4 bases; nucleotides not matched to a gene: 2. The germline V gene has CDR1 SQVTM and CDR2 ANQGSEA. CDR3 length equals 11 residues. The CDR3 spells CSGGQGYEQYF. The DNA for the CDR3 is TGCAGCGGGGGACAGGGTTACGAGCAGTACTTC.

CDR3 sequence reads: CASSLEGWSLGTEAFF. The CDR3, as DNA: TGTGCCAGCAGCTTAGAGGGATGGTCGCTCGGGACTGAAGCTTTCTTT. This chain uses TRBV7-2 with TRBJ1-1; D is ambiguous. The CDR3 consists of 16 residues. V was pared by 1 base and J by 5 bases, with 17 bases between. The germline V gene has CDR1 SGHTA and CDR2 FQGNSA.

This clonotype was counted a few times. The chain combines TRBV6-1 with TRBJ1-6, with D uncertain. Between the trimmed V and J ends, which lost 5 bases and 0 bases, there was a span of 11 bases. The CDR3 totals 16 residues. CDR1 MNHNS and CDR2 SASEGT come from the germline V gene. The CDR3 region is CASSPDIRSYNSPLHF. The CDR3, as DNA: TGTGCCAGCAGTCCCGACATCCGCTCCTATAATTCACCCCTCCACTTT.

This clonotype was seen more than once but under ten times. The chain recombines TRBV29-1 with TRBJ2-5; TRBD1 is a possible D gene (5 bases). V lost 3 bases to trimming and J lost 1 base, with 9 bases between them. Germline assignment: CDR1 SQVTM and CDR2 ANQGSEA. CDR3 size: 13 residues. For the CDR3, the DNA is TGCAGCGTTGATGAAGGGGCCCAAGAGACCCAGTACTTC. As protein: CSVDEGAQETQYF.